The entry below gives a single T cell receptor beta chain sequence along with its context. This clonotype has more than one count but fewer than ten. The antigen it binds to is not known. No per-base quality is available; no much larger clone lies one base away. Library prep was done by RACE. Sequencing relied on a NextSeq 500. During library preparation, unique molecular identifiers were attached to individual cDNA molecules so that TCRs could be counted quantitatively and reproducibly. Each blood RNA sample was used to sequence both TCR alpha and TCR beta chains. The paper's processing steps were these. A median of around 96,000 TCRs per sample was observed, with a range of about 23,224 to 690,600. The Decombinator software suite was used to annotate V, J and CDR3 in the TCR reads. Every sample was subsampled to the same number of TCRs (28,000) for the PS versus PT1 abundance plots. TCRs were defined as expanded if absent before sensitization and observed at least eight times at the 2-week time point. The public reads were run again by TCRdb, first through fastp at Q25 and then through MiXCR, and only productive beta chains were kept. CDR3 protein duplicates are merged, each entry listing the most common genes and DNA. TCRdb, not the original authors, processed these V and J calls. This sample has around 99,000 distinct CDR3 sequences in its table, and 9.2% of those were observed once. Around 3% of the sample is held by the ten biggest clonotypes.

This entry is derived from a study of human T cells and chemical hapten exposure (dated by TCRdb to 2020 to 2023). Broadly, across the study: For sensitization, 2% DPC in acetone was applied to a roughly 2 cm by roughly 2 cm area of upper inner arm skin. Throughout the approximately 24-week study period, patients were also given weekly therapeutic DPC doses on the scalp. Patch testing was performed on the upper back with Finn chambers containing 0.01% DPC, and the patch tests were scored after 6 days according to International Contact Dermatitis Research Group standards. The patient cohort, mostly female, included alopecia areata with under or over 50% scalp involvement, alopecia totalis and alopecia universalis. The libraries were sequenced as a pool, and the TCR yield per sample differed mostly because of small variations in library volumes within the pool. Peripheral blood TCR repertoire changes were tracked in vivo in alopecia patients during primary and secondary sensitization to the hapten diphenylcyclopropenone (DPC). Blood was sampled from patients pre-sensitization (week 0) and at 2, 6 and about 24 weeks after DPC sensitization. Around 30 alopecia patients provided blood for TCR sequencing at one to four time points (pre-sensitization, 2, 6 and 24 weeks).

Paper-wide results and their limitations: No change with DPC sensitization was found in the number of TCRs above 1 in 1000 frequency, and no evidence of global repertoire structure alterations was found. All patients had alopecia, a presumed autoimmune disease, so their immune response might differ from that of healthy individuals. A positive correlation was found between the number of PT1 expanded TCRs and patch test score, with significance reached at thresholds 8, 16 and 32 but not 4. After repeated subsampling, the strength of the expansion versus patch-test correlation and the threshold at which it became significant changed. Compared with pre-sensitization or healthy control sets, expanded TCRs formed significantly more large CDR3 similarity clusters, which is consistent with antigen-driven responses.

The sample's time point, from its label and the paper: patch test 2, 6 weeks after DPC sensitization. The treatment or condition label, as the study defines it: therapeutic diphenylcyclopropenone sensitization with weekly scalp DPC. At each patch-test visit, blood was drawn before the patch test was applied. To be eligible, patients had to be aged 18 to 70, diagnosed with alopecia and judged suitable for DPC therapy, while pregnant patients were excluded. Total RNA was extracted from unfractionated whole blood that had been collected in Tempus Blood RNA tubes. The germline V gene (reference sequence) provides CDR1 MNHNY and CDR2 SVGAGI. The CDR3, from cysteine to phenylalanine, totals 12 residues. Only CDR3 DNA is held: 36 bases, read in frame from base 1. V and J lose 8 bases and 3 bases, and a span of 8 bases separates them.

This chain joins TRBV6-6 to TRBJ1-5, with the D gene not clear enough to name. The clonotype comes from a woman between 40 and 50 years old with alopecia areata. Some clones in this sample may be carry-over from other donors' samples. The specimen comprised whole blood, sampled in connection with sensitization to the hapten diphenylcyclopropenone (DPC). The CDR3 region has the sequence CASGPPNQPQHF. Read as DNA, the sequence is TGTGCCAGCGGCCCCCCCAATCAGCCCCAGCATTTT.